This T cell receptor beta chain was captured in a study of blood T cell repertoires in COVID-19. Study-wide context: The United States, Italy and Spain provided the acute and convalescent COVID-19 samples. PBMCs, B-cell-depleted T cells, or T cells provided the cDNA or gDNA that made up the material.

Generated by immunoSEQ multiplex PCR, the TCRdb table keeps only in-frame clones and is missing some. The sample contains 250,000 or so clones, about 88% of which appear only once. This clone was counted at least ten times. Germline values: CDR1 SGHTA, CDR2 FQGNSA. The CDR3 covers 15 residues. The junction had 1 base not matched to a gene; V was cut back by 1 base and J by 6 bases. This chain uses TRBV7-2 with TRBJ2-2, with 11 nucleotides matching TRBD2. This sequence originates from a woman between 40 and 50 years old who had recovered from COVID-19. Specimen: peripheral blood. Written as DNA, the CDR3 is TGTGCCAGCAGCTTAGGTAGCGGGAGGGCCGGGGAGCTGTTTTTT. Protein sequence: CASSLGSGRAGELFF. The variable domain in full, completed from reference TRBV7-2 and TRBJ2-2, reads GAGVSQSPSNKVTEKGKDVELRCDPISGHTALYWYRQSLGQGLEFLIYFQGNSAPDKSGLPSDRFSAERTGGSVSTLTIQRTQQEDSAVYLCASSLGSGRAGELFFGEGSRLTVL.